One and the same sample provided the 5 T cell receptor beta chains below, sequenced in a study of blood T cells in healthy people across ages. Then a second PCR, running about 6 to 11 cycles, was carried out with a sample-barcoded 5' primer and a J-beta primer mix. TCRdb reanalysed the 5' RACE reads using MiXCR and keeps one entry per CDR3 protein. Altogether over 1,500,000 distinct CDR3 sequences are present, about 39% being singletons, with the ten largest covering more than 20%. Specimen: blood. The receptor set was obtained from a human donor in good health.

The V and J genes are TRBV7-8 and TRBJ2-5, with D possibly matching TRBD2 (5 bases). Between the trimmed V and J ends, which lost 5 bases and 7 bases, there was a span of 14 bases. CDR1 and CDR2 from the germline V gene are SGHVS and FQNEAQ. This CDR3 spans 13 amino acids. As DNA, the CDR3 is TGTGCCAGCAGCCCTAGGACTGGGCCGACCCAGTACTTC. It codes for CASSPRTGPTQYF.

This clonotype came up a few times. The chain has TRBV6-2 or TRBV6-3 and TRBJ2-1; D is unresolved. V was trimmed by 10 bases and J by 9 bases, leaving 10 bases between them. The CDR3 has 10 amino acids. CDR1 and CDR2 from the germline V gene are MNHEY and SVGEGT. CDR3 sequence reads: CATATSEQFF. As DNA, the CDR3 is TGTGCCACCGCGACCAGTGAGCAGTTCTTC.

The rearrangement uses TRBV29-1 and TRBJ1-2; D is ambiguous. Trimming removed 3 bases at V and 5 bases at J, with 13 bases between. The CDR3 consists of 13 residues. Germline CDR1 is SQVTM and CDR2 is ANQGSEA. The CDR3 sequence: CSVDPRQYYGYTF. The CDR3 bases are TGCAGCGTTGATCCCCGGCAGTATTATGGCTACACCTTC. Full variable domain (rest looked up from reference TRBV29-1 and TRBJ1-2): SAVISQKPSRDICQRGTSLTIQCQVDSQVTMMFWYRQQPGQSLTLIATANQGSEATYESGFVIDKFPISRPNLTFSTLTVSNMSPEDSSIYLCSVDPRQYYGYTFGSGTRLTVV.

This clonotype was counted ten times or more. The chain joins TRBV10-3 to TRBJ2-1; no reliable D call. The V gene's germline CDR1 is ENHRY and CDR2 SYGVKD. V shed 10 bases and J shed 5 bases, with 9 bases lying between them. The CDR3 runs 11 residues. CDR3 coding DNA: TGTGCCACCATCAGAAACAATGAGCAGTTCTTC. The encoded protein is CATIRNNEQFF.

The table lists this clonotype with a few counts. The rearrangement joins TRBV24-1 to TRBJ2-1; D not resolved. V was trimmed by 6 bases and J by 1 base, leaving 12 bases between them. Germline V gives CDR1 KGHDR, CDR2 SFDVKD. The CDR3 loop spans 15 amino acids. This CDR3 is CATSSRPGSYNEQFF. The CDR3 DNA sequence: TGTGCCACCAGTTCCAGGCCGGGTTCCTACAATGAGCAGTTCTTC.